This entry describes one T cell receptor beta chain. Antigen unknown. The PCR ran on 60 Vbeta and 13 Jbeta primers. The method was immunoSEQ multiplex PCR; TCRdb's version includes in-frame clones alone and lacks a portion of them. The data contain 210,000 or so clones, about nine tenths of them seen just once; the ten biggest clones take up 1.3%. The sample belongs to a study of cytomegalovirus exposure and HLA in healthy donors. Study-level results: Later analysis suggested most CMV-associated TCR beta chains were HLA-restricted. Prior analysis indicated that the majority of TCR beta V segments exhibited productivity approximately 90% or approximately 30% of the time. The authors later found HLA-associated TCR beta chains more clonally expanded than equally common others.

The sequence came from a man aged 30-40 years in good health and CMV-seronegative. The material sequenced was PBMCs.

The CDR3 region has the DNA TGTGCCAGCAGTTTAGCCGGGATGGCCTACGAGCAGTACTTC. Protein sequence: CASSLAGMAYEQYF. V is TRBV28 and J is TRBJ2-7, with TRBD2 as a possible D gene (5 bases). Trimming took off 2 bases at V and 2 bases at J, with 10 bases between the two ends. The CDR3 contains 14 residues. Germline values: CDR1 MDHEN, CDR2 SYDVKM.